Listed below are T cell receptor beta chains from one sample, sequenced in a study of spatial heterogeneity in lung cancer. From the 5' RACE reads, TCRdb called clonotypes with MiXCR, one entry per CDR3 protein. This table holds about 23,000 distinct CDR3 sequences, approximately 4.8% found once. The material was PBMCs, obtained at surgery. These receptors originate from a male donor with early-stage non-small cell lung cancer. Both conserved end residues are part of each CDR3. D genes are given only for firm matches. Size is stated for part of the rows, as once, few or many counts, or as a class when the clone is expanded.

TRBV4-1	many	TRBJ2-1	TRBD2	TGCGCCAGCAGCCAGACTAGCGGGGCCGCCAGCTCCTACAATGAGCAGTTCTTC	CASSQTSGAASSYNEQFF
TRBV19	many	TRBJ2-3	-	TGTGCCAGTAGCCCCCGGACAGCGAGCACAGATACGCAGTATTTT	CASSPRTASTDTQYF
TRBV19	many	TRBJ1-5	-	TGTGCCAGTAGCTCGCTAGGGACTTATAGCAATCAGCCCCAGCATTTT	CASSSLGTYSNQPQHF
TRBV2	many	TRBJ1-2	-	TGTGCCAGCAGTGAATTAGTCAGGGACTGGACGGAGAATAACTATGGCTACACCTTC	CASSELVRDWTENNYGYTF
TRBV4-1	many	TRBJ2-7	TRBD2	TGCGCCAGCAGCCTCGGGACTAGCGACGAGCAGTACTTC	CASSLGTSDEQYF
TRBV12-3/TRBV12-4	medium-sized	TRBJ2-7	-	TGTGCCACCAACCGGGGTGTGGGTGAGCAGTACTTC	CATNRGVGEQYF
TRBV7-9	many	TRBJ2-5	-	TGTGCCAGCAGCTTAGCCGGGGGTAAAGAGACCCAGTACTTC	CASSLAGGKETQYF
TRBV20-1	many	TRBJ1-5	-	TGCAGTGCTAGAGTCCAGGGCGGGTTGGGTCAGCCCCAGCATTTT	CSARVQGGLGQPQHF
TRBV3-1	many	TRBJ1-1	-	TGTGCCAGCAGCCAAGCGTTAGCTAACACTGAAGCTTTCTTT	CASSQALANTEAFF
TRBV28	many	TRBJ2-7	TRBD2	TGTGCCAGCAGCAACCCGGTAGCGGGAGCTAGCGAGCAGTACTTC	CASSNPVAGASEQYF
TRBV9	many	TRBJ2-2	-	TGTGCCAGCAGCGTAGTGAGTTCCGGGGAGCTGTTTTTT	CASSVVSSGELFF
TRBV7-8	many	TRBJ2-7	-	TGTGCCAGCAGCCGACAAGTGAGGGAGCAGTACTTC	CASSRQVREQYF
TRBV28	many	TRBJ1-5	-	TGTGCCAGCAGTTTGGGGGTTCTTGGACCCCATTTT	CASSLGVLGPHF
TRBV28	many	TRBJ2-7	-	TGTGCCAGCAAAGGGGGTTGGAGCTCCTACGAGCAGTACTTC	CASKGGWSSYEQYF
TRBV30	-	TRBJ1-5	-	TGTGCCTGCGGGGCAGCAGCTGAAGAGCCCCAGCATTTT	CACGAAAEEPQHF
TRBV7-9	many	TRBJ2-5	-	TGTGCCAGCAGCCTGGACAGAAGGGGAGAGACCCAGTACTTC	CASSLDRRGETQYF
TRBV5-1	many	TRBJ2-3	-	TGCGCCAGCAGCTCTGCAGGGAATACGCAGTATTTT	CASSSAGNTQYF
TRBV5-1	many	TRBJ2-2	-	TGCGCCAGCAGTACCTCCCCGGGACAAAAAACTGGCACCGGGGAGCTGTTTTTT	CASSTSPGQKTGTGELFF
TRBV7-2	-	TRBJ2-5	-	TGTGCCAGCAGCTTATCACTAGGAGAGACCCAGTACTTC	CASSLSLGETQYF
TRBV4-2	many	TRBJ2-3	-	TGTGCCAGCAGCCATAGCTACACGCAGTATTTT	CASSHSYTQYF
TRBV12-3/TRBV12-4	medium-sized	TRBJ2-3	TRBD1	TGTGCCAGCAGTTTGCAGGGGGCTGGGGATACGCAGTATTTT	CASSLQGAGDTQYF
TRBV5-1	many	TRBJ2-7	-	TGCGCCAGCAGCTTGGCACAGGGAGACGAGCAGTACTTC	CASSLAQGDEQYF
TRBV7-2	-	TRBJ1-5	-	TGTGCCAGCAGCTTAGACTCTCCAGGCCTCCCTTATCAGCCCCAGCATTTT	CASSLDSPGLPYQPQHF
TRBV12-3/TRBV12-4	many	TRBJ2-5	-	TGTGCCAGCAGTTTAGGGGGCGGGCAAGAGACCCAGTACTTC	CASSLGGGQETQYF
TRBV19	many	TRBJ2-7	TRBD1	TGTGCCAGTAGTCCCCAGACAGGGGGGGCCTACGAGCAGTACTTC	CASSPQTGGAYEQYF
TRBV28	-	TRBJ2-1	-	TGTGCCAGCAGTTCAACCAATGAGCAGTTCTTC	CASSSTNEQFF
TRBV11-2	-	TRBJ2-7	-	TGTGCCAGCAGCGGGACCGGGGGGCAGTACTTC	CASSGTGGQYF
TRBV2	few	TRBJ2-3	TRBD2	TGTACCAGCAGCCCCCGGGGGGGCCCCACAGATACGCAGTATTTT	CTSSPRGGPTDTQYF
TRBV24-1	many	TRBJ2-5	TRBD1	TGTGCCACCAGTGCGGACAGGGGTGAGACCCAGTACTTC	CATSADRGETQYF
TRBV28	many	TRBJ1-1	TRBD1	TGTGCCAGCAGCGAGCCGGGACAGGGGGCTGCTGAAGCTTTCTTT	CASSEPGQGAAEAFF
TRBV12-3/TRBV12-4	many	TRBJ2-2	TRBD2	TGTGCCAGCAGTTCCCGGGGGGACACCGGGGAGCTGTTTTTT	CASSSRGDTGELFF
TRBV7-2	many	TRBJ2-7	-	TGTGCCAGCAGCTTAGTGATCCTCTACGAGCAGTACTTC	CASSLVILYEQYF
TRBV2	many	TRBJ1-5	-	TGTGCCAGCTTGGGGGGCCGGACCAATCAGCCCCAGCATTTT	CASLGGRTNQPQHF
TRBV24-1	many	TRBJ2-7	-	TGTGCCCAAGTGGGGGACTGGGAAGACCAAGGGCCCGACCGTTACGAGCAGTACTTC	CAQVGDWEDQGPDRYEQYF
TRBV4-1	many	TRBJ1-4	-	TGCGCCAGCAGCCGCGCGGGATACGGGGCCAATGAAAAACTGTTTTTT	CASSRAGYGANEKLFF
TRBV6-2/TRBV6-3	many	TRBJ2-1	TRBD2	TGTGCCAGCAGTTACTCGATTCTAGCGGGGGGCGAGGCTTACAATGAGCAGTTCTTC	CASSYSILAGGEAYNEQFF
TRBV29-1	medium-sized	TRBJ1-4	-	TGCAGCGTTGACGGACCTAATGAAAAACTGTTTTTT	CSVDGPNEKLFF
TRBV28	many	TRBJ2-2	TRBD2	TGTGCCAGCAGTTCCGGCGGGGGGGCCGGGGAGCTGTTTTTT	CASSSGGGAGELFF
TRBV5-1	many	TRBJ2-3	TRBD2	TGCGCCAGCAGCGAAGGACTAGCGGGCACAGATACGCAGTATTTT	CASSEGLAGTDTQYF
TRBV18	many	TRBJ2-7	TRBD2	TGTGCCAGCTCATTTTCCGGGAGGGCCGGCGAGCAGTACTTC	CASSFSGRAGEQYF
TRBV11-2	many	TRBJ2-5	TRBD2	TGTGCCAGCAGATCCCGACTAGCGGGGTCGCAAGAGACCCAGTACTTC	CASRSRLAGSQETQYF
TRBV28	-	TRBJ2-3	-	TGTGCTAGCGGTTACATCACAGACCTAGATACGCAGTATTTT	CASGYITDLDTQYF
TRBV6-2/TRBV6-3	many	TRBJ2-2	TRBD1	TGTGCCAGCAGTTACTCGAGGGGGACAGGGGACACCGGGGAGCTGTTTTTT	CASSYSRGTGDTGELFF
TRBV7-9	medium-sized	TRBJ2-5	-	TGTGCCAGCAGCTTAGCGGGTCAAGAGGGAGAGACCCAGTACTTC	CASSLAGQEGETQYF
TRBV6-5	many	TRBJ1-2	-	TGTGCCAGCAGTCGCGGTGCCGACTATGGCTACACCTTC	CASSRGADYGYTF
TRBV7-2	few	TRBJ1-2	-	TGTGCCAGCAGCTCCCCGCGGGCGGGTGATGGCTACACCTTC	CASSSPRAGDGYTF
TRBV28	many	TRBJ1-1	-	TGTGCCAGCAGTTTGTGGCTGAACACTGAAGCTTTCTTT	CASSLWLNTEAFF
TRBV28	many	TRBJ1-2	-	TGTGCCAGCAGTTTTACCAACAACTATGGCTACACCTTC	CASSFTNNYGYTF
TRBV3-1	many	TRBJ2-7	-	TGTGCCAGCAGCAGTAATCGAGGACAGCTGTACGAGCAGTACTTC	CASSSNRGQLYEQYF
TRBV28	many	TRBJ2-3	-	TGTGCCAGCAGTTATGACAGAGACAGCACAGATACGCAGTATTTT	CASSYDRDSTDTQYF
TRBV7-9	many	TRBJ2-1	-	TGTGCCAGCAGCTTAGGGACACTAGATGAGCAGTTCTTC	CASSLGTLDEQFF
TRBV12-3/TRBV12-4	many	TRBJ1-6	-	TGTGCCAGCAGCTTCGCTAGGTCACCCCTCCACTTT	CASSFARSPLHF
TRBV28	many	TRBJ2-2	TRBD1	TGTGCCAGCAGTCTCGGACAGGGGGCAACCGGGGAGCTGTTTTTT	CASSLGQGATGELFF
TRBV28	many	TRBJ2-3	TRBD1	TGTGCCAGCAGTTCGTCGGGACAGGGAAAGGAGGGAGATACGCAGTATTTT	CASSSSGQGKEGDTQYF
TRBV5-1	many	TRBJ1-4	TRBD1	TGCGCCACCAGGGGGGAATTAGCTAATGAAAAACTGTTTTTT	CATRGELANEKLFF
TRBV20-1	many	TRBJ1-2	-	TGCAGTGCTAGAGGGGAGGGACACCTTACCTATGGCTACACCTTC	CSARGEGHLTYGYTF
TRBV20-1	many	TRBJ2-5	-	TGCAGTGCTAGAGATTTGGAGACCCAGTACTTC	CSARDLETQYF